The 8 T cell receptor beta chains presented below share a single source sample, sequenced in a study of OX40 agonist ivuxolimab in advanced cancers. The data were produced by immunoSEQ multiplex PCR, yet TCRdb's version contains in-frame clones alone and is incomplete. The sample includes nearly 80,000 clones, more than 90% of them seen just once. Sequenced material: CD4+ or CD8+ T cells sorted from blood, taken in a trial of the OX40 agonist ivuxolimab. The receptors here all came from an adult with an advanced solid tumor such as melanoma, head and neck, liver or kidney cancer.

The rearrangement uses TRBV7-8 and TRBJ1-4; D remains unclear. V lost 2 bases, J lost 3 bases, and 10 bases lay in between. In germline, CDR1 is SGHVS, CDR2 FQNEAQ. The CDR3 length is 15 residues. CDR3 bases: TGTGCCAGCAGCTTAAAAATGGCGGCTAATGAAAAACTGTTTTTT. Translated, it gives CASSLKMAANEKLFF.

The chain carries TRBV25-1 and TRBJ2-5; tentatively, D is TRBD2 (5 bases). V lost 1 base to trimming and J lost 5 bases, with 11 bases between them. Germline V CDR1 and CDR2: MGHDK, SYGVNS. The CDR3 is 14 residues long. CDR3 sequence reads: CASSESLLAETQYF. The CDR3 nucleotides read TGTGCCAGCAGTGAATCACTATTAGCGGAGACCCAGTACTTC.

This sequence joins TRBV5-4 and TRBJ1-3; D remains unclear. Germline CDR1 and CDR2: SGHNT and YYREEE (reference sequence). This CDR3 contains 14 residues. Trimming took off 3 bases at V and 4 bases at J, with 11 bases between the two ends. CDR3 nucleotides: TGTGCCAGCAGCTGGGGTTTCGACGGAAACACCATATATTTT. Encoded protein: CASSWGFDGNTIYF.

The chain employs TRBV2 and TRBJ1-5, with D possibly being TRBD1 (6 bases). The CDR3 sequence is 14 residues long. The V gene lost 5 bases and the J gene lost 11 bases, with 19 bases spanning the gap. Germline V gives CDR1 SNHLY, CDR2 FYNNEI. CDR3 sequence (DNA): TGTGCCAGCAGTCTGGACAGCCGCGTTGTGGCCCAGCATTTT. It codes for CASSLDSRVVAQHF.

This chain joins TRBV6-5 and TRBJ1-3, with D hard to call. The CDR3 has 11 amino acids. The V end was cut by 2 bases, the J end by 5 bases, with 1 base between. The germline CDR1 and CDR2 sequences are MNHEY and SVGAGI. CDR3 amino acids: CASSYRNTIYF. The CDR3 DNA reads TGTGCCAGCAGTTACCGAAACACCATATATTTT.

The chain links TRBV18 to TRBJ1-1; TRBD1 might be the D (5 bases). The germline V gene has CDR1 KGHSH and CDR2 LQKENI. The V end was cut by 3 bases, the J end by 4 bases, with 15 bases between. The CDR3 loop spans 15 amino acids. The DNA of the CDR3 is TGTGCCAGCTCACCGGAAAACGGGGCGGGCACTGAAGCTTTCTTT. Protein: CASSPENGAGTEAFF. The full variable domain, in which reference TRBV18 and TRBJ1-1 provide the parts outside the CDR3, is NAGVMQNPRHLVRRRGQEARLRCSPMKGHSHVYWYRQLPEEGLKFMVYLQKENIIDESGMPKERFSAEFPKEGPSILRIQQVVRGDSAAYFCASSPENGAGTEAFFGQGTRLTVV.

The rearrangement joins TRBV18 to TRBJ1-1; D not certain. The V end lost 0 bases, the J end lost 1 base, and 9 bases lay between the germline ends. The CDR3 spans 15 residues. Looked up from germline, CDR1 is KGHSH and CDR2 is LQKENI. The CDR3 reads CASSPPARPNTEAFF. CDR3 nucleotide sequence: TGTGCCAGCTCACCACCGGCCAGGCCGAACACTGAAGCTTTCTTT.

The chain combines TRBV27 with TRBJ1-1; D is unresolved. CDR1 and CDR2 (germline): MNHEY, SMNVEV (reference sequence). The ends were cut back, 6 bases at V and 5 bases at J, with 16 bases in the middle. The CDR3 is 14 amino acids. CDR3 residues: CASSFTGGRTEAFF. As DNA, the CDR3 is TGTGCCAGCAGCTTTACGGGCGGGAGGACTGAAGCTTTCTTT.